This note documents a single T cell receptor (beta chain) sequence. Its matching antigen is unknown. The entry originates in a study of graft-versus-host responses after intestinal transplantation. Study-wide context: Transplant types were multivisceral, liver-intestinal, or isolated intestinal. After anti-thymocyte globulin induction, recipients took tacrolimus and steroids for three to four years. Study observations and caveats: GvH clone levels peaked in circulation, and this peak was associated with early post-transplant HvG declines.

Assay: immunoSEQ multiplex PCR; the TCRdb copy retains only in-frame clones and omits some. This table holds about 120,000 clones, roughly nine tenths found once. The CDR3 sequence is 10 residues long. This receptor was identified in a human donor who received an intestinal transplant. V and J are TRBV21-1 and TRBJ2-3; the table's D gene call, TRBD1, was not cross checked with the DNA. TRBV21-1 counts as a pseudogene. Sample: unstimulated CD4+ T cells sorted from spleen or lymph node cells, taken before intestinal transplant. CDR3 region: CASGTQIEYF. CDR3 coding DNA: TGTGCCAGCGGGACACAGATAGAGTATTTT.